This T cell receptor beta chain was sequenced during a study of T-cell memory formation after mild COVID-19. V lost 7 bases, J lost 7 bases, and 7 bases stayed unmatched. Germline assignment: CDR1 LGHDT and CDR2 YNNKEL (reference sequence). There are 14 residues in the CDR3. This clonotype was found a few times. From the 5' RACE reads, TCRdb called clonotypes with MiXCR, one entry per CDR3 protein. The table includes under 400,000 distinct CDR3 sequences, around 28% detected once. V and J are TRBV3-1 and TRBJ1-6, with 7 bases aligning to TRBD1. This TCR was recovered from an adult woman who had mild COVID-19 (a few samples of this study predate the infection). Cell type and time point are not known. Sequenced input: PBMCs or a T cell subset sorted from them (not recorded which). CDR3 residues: CASTAGGWNSPLHF. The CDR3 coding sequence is TGTGCCAGCACCGCAGGGGGGTGGAATTCACCCCTCCACTTT. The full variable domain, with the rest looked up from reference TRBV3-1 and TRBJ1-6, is DTAVSQTPKYLVTQMGNDKSIKCEQNLGHDTMYWYKQDSKKFLKIMFSYNNKELIINETVPNRFSPKSPDKAHLNLHINSLELGDSAVYFCASTAGGWNSPLHFGNGTRLTVT.